The 27 T cell receptor beta chains in this list originate from one sample, sequenced in a study of T-cell memory formation after mild COVID-19. TCRdb re-called the 5' RACE reads through MiXCR, storing one row per CDR3 protein. The sample has 300,000 to 350,000 distinct CDR3 sequences, roughly 13% seen once; the top ten hold over 20%. The specimen was PBMCs or a T cell subset sorted from them (not recorded which). The receptors were sampled from a man aged 18-30 years who had mild COVID-19 (a few samples of this study predate the infection). Cell type and time point are not known.

There are a few counts of this clonotype. J is TRBJ1-2 and V is TRBV29-1; tentative D call: TRBD1 (6 bases). V lost 3 bases and J lost 3, with 11 bases in between. The germline gives CDR1 SQVTM, CDR2 ANQGSEA. The CDR3 totals 13 residues. The CDR3 reads CSVDHRVDYGYTF. The CDR3 bases are TGCAGCGTTGATCACAGGGTGGACTATGGCTACACCTTC.

This chain connects TRBV7-9 to TRBJ2-2; D is undetermined. The CDR3 length is 17 residues. In germline, CDR1 is SEHNR, CDR2 FQNEAQ (reference sequence). The ends were cut back, 7 bases at V and 3 bases at J, with 21 bases in the middle. In nucleotides, the CDR3 is TGTGCCAGCACCCGTCCTCCCCCCGGTTTGTACACCGGGGAGCTGTTTTTT. Encoded protein: CASTRPPPGLYTGELFF.

The rearrangement uses TRBV12-5 and TRBJ2-3; 8 nucleotides match TRBD1. This CDR3 has 13 residues. CDR1 is LGHNT, CDR2 FRNRAP, per germline. V gave up 1 base and J gave up 8 bases; unmatched junction bases: 2. The CDR3 spells CASGLAGQGTQYF. DNA of the CDR3: TGTGCTAGTGGTTTGGCCGGACAGGGTACGCAGTATTTT.

This clonotype was seen more than once but under ten times. The V and J genes are TRBV7-2 and TRBJ2-7; 7 bases are a match to TRBD1. The CDR3 has 13 residues. With V trimmed by 5 bases and J by 7 bases, 8 bases remained unmatched. Germline V gene data show CDR1 as SGHTA and CDR2 as FQGNSA. The CDR3 sequence: CASSDYRGGEQYV. In nucleotides, the CDR3 is TGTGCCAGCAGCGACTACAGGGGTGGGGAGCAGTACGTC.

The V and J genes are TRBV7-2 and TRBJ2-6; the D gene is possibly TRBD1 (5 bases). The CDR3 covers 18 residues. The germline gives CDR1 SGHTA, CDR2 FQGNSA. V lost 5 bases and J 4 bases, leaving 21 bases between the germline ends. The CDR3 nucleotides read TGTGCCAGCAGCCCCAGGGCCCCGCAGACTCCGGGGGCCAACGTCCTGACTTTC. It is translated as CASSPRAPQTPGANVLTF.

In its sample, this clonotype was seen many times. The rearrangement links TRBV7-6 to TRBJ2-3; the D gene is possibly TRBD2 (5 bases). Trimming took 5 bases from V and 0 from J, leaving 15 bases between them. The length of the CDR3 is 16 residues. Per the germline V gene, CDR1 is SGHVS and CDR2 is FNYEAQ. CDR3 DNA: TGTGCCAGCAGCACCCTACTAGTCCCCAGCACAGATACGCAGTATTTT. As protein: CASSTLLVPSTDTQYF.

The V gene is TRBV7-9, the J gene TRBJ1-5; D is uncertain. The germline V and J ends were trimmed by 5 bases and 5 bases, with 7 bases remaining between them. CDR1 is SEHNR and CDR2 is FQNEAQ in the germline V gene (reference sequence). This CDR3 has 12 residues. Written as DNA, the CDR3 is TGTGCCAGCAGCCAAGAGTATCAGCCCCAGCATTTT. Protein product: CASSQEYQPQHF.

The table lists this clonotype with many counts. The J gene is TRBJ2-5, the V gene TRBV5-1; D is unresolved. This CDR3 is 15 amino acids long. CDR1 is SGHRS, CDR2 YFSETQ, per germline. V was cut by 6 bases and J by 4 bases, with 19 bases left in between. The CDR3 loop is CASTPVTSPTETQYF. The CDR3 DNA reads as TGCGCCAGCACGCCGGTCACCTCCCCCACAGAGACCCAGTACTTC.

Comment on this clonotype: At one end, the junction sequence differs from germline, possibly due to a read error. The chain employs TRBV5-1 and TRBJ2-1, with 8 bases fitting TRBD1. This CDR3 is 14 amino acids long. Germline CDR1 is SGHRS and CDR2 is YFSETQ. DNA of the CDR3: TGCGCCAGCAGCGCGGACAGGGTCTTCGATGATCAGTTCTTC. This encodes CASSADRVFDDQFF.

In this sample, this clonotype turned up a few times. The chain has TRBV9 and TRBJ2-3; 9 nucleotides align to TRBD2. This CDR3 is built from 17 residues. Trimming cost V 2 bases and J 0 bases; bases outside gene matches: 7. Germline CDR1 SGDLS, CDR2 YYNGEE. In nucleotides, the CDR3 is TGTGCCAGCAGCGTTTTGCGGGGGGGCAGAAGCACAGATACGCAGTATTTT. It is translated as CASSVLRGGRSTDTQYF.

This clonotype was detected a few times. The CDR3 is CASSSTGTGGSLSTPQHF. The CDR3 DNA follows: TGTGCCAGCAGTTCCACCGGGACAGGGGGCTCGCTCAGCACGCCCCAGCATTTT. The rearrangement joins TRBV27 to TRBJ1-5; 12 bases map to TRBD1. The length of the CDR3 is 18 residues. Germline V gene lookup returns CDR1 MNHEY and CDR2 SMNVEV (reference sequence). V was clipped by 4 bases and J by 9 bases; unmatched bases: 16.

This clonotype was picked up a small number of times. The rearrangement joins TRBV28 to TRBJ2-5, with D possibly TRBD2 on 6 matching bases. Per germline, CDR1 MDHEN and CDR2 SYDVKM. The CDR3 is 16 amino acids. Trimming removed 5 bases from V and 5 bases from J, with 21 bases in between. The CDR3 coding sequence is TGTGCCAGCAGTGCCCTGCCGGCGGGGCGGCGGGAGACCCAGTACTTC. Its translation is CASSALPAGRRETQYF.

This clonotype was seen a few times. The genes are TRBV9 and TRBJ1-4; D is undetermined. Germline V gene sequence: CDR1 SGDLS, CDR2 YYNGEE. This CDR3 is 15 amino acids long. Trimming pared 2 bases from V and 4 bases from J, leaving 12 bases between. Here the CDR3 reads CASSVSQGHNEKLFF. The CDR3 DNA reads TGTGCCAGCAGCGTCAGCCAAGGCCATAATGAAAAACTGTTTTTT.

This clonotype was seen ten or more times. This chain links TRBV28 with TRBJ1-2; possibly TRBD1 for D (5 bases). This CDR3 spans 13 amino acids. Germline-derived CDR1 and CDR2 are MDHEN and SYDVKM. V was trimmed by 6 bases and J by 4 bases, leaving 12 bases between them. CDR3 loop: CASSAGTVYGYTF. The CDR3 coding sequence is TGTGCCAGCAGCGCCGGGACGGTCTATGGCTACACCTTC.

The V and J genes are TRBV20-1 and TRBJ2-1, with 8 bases matching TRBD2. The CDR3 has 14 amino acids. The germline V gene has CDR1 DFQATT and CDR2 SNEGSKA (reference sequence). Unmatched junction bases numbered 5, after V lost 3 bases and J lost 4 bases. The CDR3 DNA sequence: TGCAGTGCTAGTCGAACTAGCGGATACAATGAGCAGTTCTTC. It yields the protein CSASRTSGYNEQFF.

This clonotype was counted between two and nine times. V and J are TRBV6-2 or TRBV6-3 and TRBJ2-1, with 9 bases lining up with TRBD1. V was pared by 2 bases and J by 4 bases, with 3 bases of the junction left unmatched. This CDR3 is 15 amino acids long. Germline loops: CDR1 MNHEY, CDR2 SVGEGT. The CDR3 DNA sequence: TGTGCCAGCAGTTACGGTGACAGGGGGTACAATGAGCAGTTCTTC. It yields the protein CASSYGDRGYNEQFF.

This clonotype has a handful of counts. V is TRBV15 and J is TRBJ1-1; D is perhaps TRBD1 (5 bases). The length of the CDR3 is 13 residues. Trimming left V 4 bases short and J 5 bases short, with 11 bases between. CDR1 and CDR2 (germline): LNHNV, YYDKDF (reference sequence). CDR3 DNA: TGTGCCACCAGCACCCCAGGGATAACTGAAGCTTTCTTT. Encoded protein: CATSTPGITEAFF. Together with reference TRBV15 and TRBJ1-1, the CDR3 gives the full variable domain: DAMVIQNPRYQVTQFGKPVTLSCSQTLNHNVMYWYQQKSSQAPKLLFHYYDKDFNNEADTPDNFQSRRPNTSFCFLDIRSPGLGDTAMYLCATSTPGITEAFFGQGTRLTVV.

The J gene is TRBJ2-7, the V gene TRBV6-5; D is undetermined. CDR1 and CDR2 from the germline V gene are MNHEY and SVGAGI. The CDR3 loop spans 13 amino acids. V was shortened by 0 bases and J by 5 bases, with 8 bases between the two germline ends. CDR3 nucleotide sequence: TGTGCCAGCAGTTACTCAAGGGTAAACGAGCAGTACTTC. Translated: CASSYSRVNEQYF.

The chain carries TRBV3-1 and TRBJ1-4; TRBD1 matches 8 bases. Looked up from germline, CDR1 is LGHDT and CDR2 is YNNKEL (reference sequence). Unmatched junction bases numbered 5, after V lost 4 bases and J lost 7 bases. The CDR3 is made up of 14 amino acids. The CDR3 nucleotides are TGTGCCAGCAGCCCTAGGACAGGGCGTGAAAAACTGTTTTTT. Protein product: CASSPRTGREKLFF.

This clonotype was counted between two and nine times. The genes are TRBV9 and TRBJ2-3, with 7 bases lining up with TRBD2. This CDR3 has 16 residues. Losses at the gene ends were 3 bases for V and 2 bases for J; bases not matched to a gene: 9. Germline loops: CDR1 SGDLS, CDR2 YYNGEE. The CDR3 DNA is TGTGCCAGCAGCGCCCCGCGGGGGAGCCCCACAGATACGCAGTATTTT. It specifies CASSAPRGSPTDTQYF.

This clonotype was detected a few times. The V and J genes are TRBV10-3 and TRBJ1-6; TRBD1 is a possible D gene (5 bases). Germline V gene sequence: CDR1 ENHRY, CDR2 SYGVKD. Trimming took off 6 bases at V and 8 bases at J, with 8 bases between the two ends. The CDR3 loop spans 12 amino acids. The CDR3 DNA sequence: TGTGCCATCAGGGGGACGGATTCACCCCTCCACTTT. Residues: CAIRGTDSPLHF.

This clonotype was recorded many times. This chain connects TRBV5-1 to TRBJ2-7; TRBD1 agrees at 9 bases. Germline trimming cut 4 bases from V and 3 bases from J; bases unmatched to any gene: 5. The CDR3 is 14 residues long. Germline V CDR1 and CDR2: SGHRS, YFSETQ. The CDR3 reads CASSPGTGNYEQYV. CDR3 bases: TGCGCCAGCAGCCCAGGGACAGGGAACTACGAGCAGTACGTC.

V and J are TRBV10-3 and TRBJ2-7; D gene ambiguous. Germline V gene sequence: CDR1 ENHRY, CDR2 SYGVKD. This CDR3 comprises 12 residues. The V gene lost 5 bases and the J gene lost 6 bases, with 11 bases spanning the gap. CDR3 DNA sequence: TGTGCCATCAGTTCGTCGGTTGGCGAGCAGTACGTC. It is translated as CAISSSVGEQYV.

The chain recombines TRBV12-3 or TRBV12-4 with TRBJ2-2; 7 bases match TRBD2. The CDR3 runs 15 residues. Trimming at V came to 5 bases and at J to 9 bases, leaving 12 bases not matched to a gene. The CDR3 bases are TGTGCCAGCAGTCCTGGACTAGGGCCAGTGCGGGAGCTGTTTTTT. It encodes CASSPGLGPVRELFF.

This chain connects TRBV7-6 to TRBJ1-1, with D unclear. The germline V gene has CDR1 SGHVS and CDR2 FNYEAQ. The V and J ends lost 5 bases and 5 bases respectively, with 15 bases between them. The CDR3 sequence is 14 residues long. The CDR3 is CASSPRAIKTEAFF. In DNA form, the CDR3 reads TGTGCCAGCAGCCCCAGAGCCATTAAGACTGAAGCTTTCTTT.

The chain has TRBV7-9 and TRBJ2-1, with TRBD2 matching over 8 bases. V trimming: 2 bases; J trimming: 4 bases; junction bases outside the gene matches: 4. In germline, CDR1 is SEHNR, CDR2 FQNEAQ (reference sequence). CDR3 length equals 15 residues. The CDR3 coding sequence is TGTGCCAGCAGCTTATCGGCGGGGGGATACAATGAGCAGTTCTTC. This sequence encodes CASSLSAGGYNEQFF.

The chain uses TRBV15 and TRBJ2-1; 9 positions match TRBD1. Germline loops: CDR1 LNHNV, CDR2 YYDKDF (reference sequence). CDR3 length: 15 residues. J was trimmed by 8 bases and V by 3 bases; bases with no gene match: 8. The CDR3 region has the DNA TGTGCCACCAGCAGCGGATACAGGGGGCTTGATGAGCAGTTCTTC. The encoded protein is CATSSGYRGLDEQFF. The whole variable domain, filled in from reference TRBV15 and TRBJ2-1, reads DAMVIQNPRYQVTQFGKPVTLSCSQTLNHNVMYWYQQKSSQAPKLLFHYYDKDFNNEADTPDNFQSRRPNTSFCFLDIRSPGLGDTAMYLCATSSGYRGLDEQFFGPGTRLTVL.